What follows are 25 T cell receptor beta chains derived from one specimen sequenced in a study of blood T cell repertoires in COVID-19. TCRdb keeps only in-frame clones here, not all; method: immunoSEQ multiplex PCR. This sample carries a few hundred thousand clones, approximately 92% of them seen once, and the ten largest clones take about 2.5%. Sequencing was performed on peripheral blood. The receptors come from a person aged 18 to 35 with COVID-19, enrolled during active disease.

This clone has just one count. The chain joins TRBV24-1 to TRBJ2-2; possible D gene TRBD1, 5 bases. This CDR3 is 15 amino acids long. The V end was cut by 1 base, the J end by 2 bases, with 7 bases between. Germline CDR1 and CDR2: KGHDR and SFDVKD. CDR3 nucleotides: TGTGCCACCAGTGATTTAGGGGTAAACACCGGGGAGCTGTTTTTT. Its translation: CATSDLGVNTGELFF.

The chain has TRBV5-1 and TRBJ2-4; 9 bases match TRBD1. The ends lost 4 bases at V and 5 bases at J; junction bases unmatched: 4. The CDR3 contains 14 residues. Germline CDR1 reads SGHRS; CDR2 reads YFSETQ. This CDR3 reads CASSPRTGENIQYF. In DNA, the CDR3 is TGCGCCAGCAGCCCTCGGACAGGGGAAAACATTCAGTACTTC.

The chain has TRBV30 and TRBJ2-2, with unresolved D. CDR1 is GTSNPN, CDR2 SVGIG, per germline (reference sequence). The V end lost 4 bases, the J end lost 0 bases, and 9 bases lay between the germline ends. This CDR3 has 14 residues. The CDR3 protein is CAWTATSNTGELFF. CDR3 coding DNA: TGTGCCTGGACCGCTACTTCGAACACCGGGGAGCTGTTTTTT.

The chain couples TRBV2 to TRBJ1-6, with TRBD1 identical over 9 bases. The CDR3 loop spans 15 amino acids. Germline CDR1 SNHLY, CDR2 FYNNEI. V gave up 2 bases and J gave up 8 bases; unmatched junction bases: 4. The CDR3, as DNA: TGTGCCAGCAGTGAACTGGGGGACAGGGATTCACCCCTCCACTTT. Protein sequence: CASSELGDRDSPLHF.

CDR3 protein: CASSYGSLSNTDTQYF. As DNA, the CDR3 is TGTGCCAGCAGCTACGGTTCGTTGTCGAACACAGATACGCAGTATTTT. V and J are TRBV11-2 and TRBJ2-3; no clear D. The ends were cut back, 4 bases at V and 2 bases at J, with 16 bases in the middle. Germline V CDR1 and CDR2: SGHAT, FQNNGV. This CDR3 is built from 16 residues.

The chain carries TRBV4-3 and TRBJ1-4, with 7 bases fitting TRBD1. Trimming took 2 bases from V and 7 from J; bases not matched to a gene: 7. From germline, CDR1 is LGHNA and CDR2 YSLEER. The CDR3 is 15 residues long. CDR3 coding DNA: TGCGCCAGCAGCCAAATGACAGGGCCTTTTGAAAAACTGTTTTTT. This translates into CASSQMTGPFEKLFF.

The J gene is TRBJ2-1, the V gene TRBV7-3; D is perhaps TRBD2 (6 bases). V was pared by 3 bases and J by 6 bases, with 9 bases between. Germline V gene sequence: CDR1 SGHTA, CDR2 FQGTGA. The CDR3 runs 13 residues. This chain's CDR3 is CASSLGGGNEQFF. DNA of the CDR3: TGTGCCAGCAGCTTGGGGGGAGGCAATGAGCAGTTCTTC.

This clone has a single count. The chain employs TRBV7-9 and TRBJ2-3, with 12 nucleotides matching TRBD2. The CDR3 is made up of 18 amino acids. J was trimmed by 0 bases and V by 2 bases; bases with no gene match: 6. In germline, CDR1 is SEHNR, CDR2 FQNEAQ (reference sequence). CDR3 coding DNA: TGTGCCAGCAGCTTACCCCTAGCGGGAGGGCCAAGCACAGATACGCAGTATTTT. It translates to CASSLPLAGGPSTDTQYF.

The V and J genes are TRBV3-1 (or the pseudogene TRBV3-2) and TRBJ1-1, with TRBD1 identical over 8 bases. This CDR3 comprises 14 residues. Unmatched junction bases numbered 4, after V lost 4 bases and J lost 3 bases. Germline V gene lookup returns CDR1 LGHDT and CDR2 YNNKEL (reference sequence). This CDR3 reads CASSPPDRDTEAFF. The CDR3 nucleotides are TGTGCCAGCAGCCCCCCGGACAGGGACACTGAAGCTTTCTTT.

This clone appeared once. This sequence joins TRBV13 and TRBJ2-7, with TRBD2 matching 11 bases. The germline V gene has CDR1 PRHDT and CDR2 FYEKMQ (reference sequence). The V segment lost 5 bases and the J segment 0 bases; nucleotides outside the gene matches: 6. This CDR3 spans 16 amino acids. This CDR3 is CASSPTGTSGSYEQYF. DNA of the CDR3: TGTGCCAGCAGCCCGACCGGGACTAGCGGCTCCTACGAGCAGTACTTC. Using reference TRBV13 and TRBJ2-7 for the parts outside the CDR3, the full variable domain is AAGVIQSPRHLIKEKRETATLKCYPIPRHDTVYWYQQGPGQDPQFLISFYEKMQSDKGSIPDRFSAQQFSDYHSELNMSSLELGDSALYFCASSPTGTSGSYEQYFGPGTRLTVT.

The J gene is TRBJ2-3, the V gene TRBV3-1 (or the pseudogene TRBV3-2); 8 bases are a match to TRBD2. Losses at the gene ends were 0 bases for V and 1 base for J; bases not matched to a gene: 9. CDR3 length: 18 residues. Looked up from germline, CDR1 is LGHDT and CDR2 is YNNKEL (reference sequence). The CDR3 coding sequence is TGTGCCAGCAGCCAAGACGGCGCGGGAGGTTTCGGCACAGATACGCAGTATTTT. It translates to CASSQDGAGGFGTDTQYF.

The V call is TRBV25-1, the J call TRBJ2-5; 9 nucleotides match TRBD1. Germline values: CDR1 MGHDK, CDR2 SYGVNS. The V segment lost 4 bases and the J segment 1 base; nucleotides outside the gene matches: 4. The CDR3 length is 15 residues. This CDR3 is CASSAGQGPQETQYF. The CDR3, as DNA: TGTGCCAGCAGTGCGGGACAGGGCCCCCAAGAGACCCAGTACTTC.

CDR3 residues: CASRSTPNYGYTF. Here the CDR3 DNA reads TGTGCCAGTAGATCGACACCAAACTATGGCTACACCTTC. The chain has TRBV12-3 or TRBV12-4 and TRBJ1-2; D ambiguous. The V gene lost 9 bases and the J gene lost 2 bases, with 13 bases spanning the gap. The CDR3 loop spans 13 amino acids.

The chain carries TRBV11-2 and TRBJ2-5, with a weak D call TRBD1 (6 bases). Germline CDR1 and CDR2: SGHAT and FQNNGV. V was clipped by 5 bases and J by 4 bases, with 11 bases between them. There are 13 residues in the CDR3. The CDR3: CASSDTGLETQYF. Written as DNA, the CDR3 is TGTGCCAGCAGCGATACAGGGTTAGAGACCCAGTACTTC.

This chain joins TRBV29-1 and TRBJ2-1, with 8 bases identical to TRBD2. Trimming at V came to 0 bases and at J to 14 bases, leaving 9 bases not matched to a gene. The length of the CDR3 is 13 residues. Germline V gene lookup returns CDR1 SQVTM and CDR2 ANQGSEA. Written as DNA, the CDR3 is TGCAGCGTTGAAGATCGGGATAGCGGGAAGAAGTTCTTC. Amino acids: CSVEDRDSGKKFF.

The CDR3 nucleotides read TGTGCCAGCAGCCGAGACAGGGGTCTGAACACTGAAGCTTTCTTT. It encodes CASSRDRGLNTEAFF. This chain joins TRBV3-1 (or the pseudogene TRBV3-2) and TRBJ1-1; 8 bases map to TRBD1. Germline lookup yields CDR1 LGHDT and CDR2 YNNKEL (reference sequence). The trim removed 4 bases at V and 0 bases at J, leaving 4 bases unmatched. This CDR3 has 15 amino acids.

The chain joins TRBV3-1 (or the pseudogene TRBV3-2) to TRBJ2-1; D is undetermined. Between the trimmed V and J ends, which lost 1 base and 8 bases, there was a span of 15 bases. Germline-derived CDR1 and CDR2 are LGHDT and YNNKEL (reference sequence). The CDR3 has 15 residues. The CDR3 nucleotides are TGTGCCAGCAGCCAAGCTAGTTACCGTGGCCATGAGCAGTTCTTC. It is translated as CASSQASYRGHEQFF.

This chain uses TRBV5-4 with TRBJ2-2; 10 nucleotides match TRBD2. The V and J ends lost 5 bases and 0 bases, in that order; junction bases with no gene match: 7. This CDR3 region has 17 residues. CDR1 is SGHNT and CDR2 is YYREEE in the germline V gene (reference sequence). The CDR3 spells CASRVGLAVANTGELFF. The CDR3 DNA reads TGTGCCAGCAGAGTTGGACTAGCGGTCGCGAACACCGGGGAGCTGTTTTTT.

The J gene is TRBJ1-5, the V gene TRBV11-2, with D possibly being TRBD1 (6 bases). The CDR3 runs to 15 residues. V dropped 4 bases and J dropped 8 bases, with 18 bases sitting between them. CDR1 and CDR2 (germline): SGHAT, FQNNGV. The CDR3 sequence is CASSSGQFHREPQHF. Written as DNA, the CDR3 is TGTGCCAGCAGCTCCGGACAGTTCCATAGGGAGCCCCAGCATTTT.

The CDR3: CASSPGQGGVEKLFF. The CDR3 nucleotides are TGTGCCAGCAGCCCAGGACAGGGCGGGGTCGAAAAACTGTTTTTT. This chain links TRBV5-8 with TRBJ1-4; TRBD1 matches at 8 bases. In germline, CDR1 is SGHTS, CDR2 YDEGEE. J lost 8 bases, V lost 4 bases, and 10 bases had no gene match. The CDR3 runs 15 residues.

The chain is built from TRBV4-3 and TRBJ1-2, with TRBD1 identical over 10 bases. This CDR3 is built from 17 residues. The V and J ends lost 1 base and 8 bases, in that order; junction bases with no gene match: 13. Germline values: CDR1 LGHNA, CDR2 YSLEER. CDR3 region: CASSQGVTGTGARGYTF. The CDR3 nucleotides are TGCGCCAGCAGCCAAGGCGTCACCGGGACAGGGGCTCGCGGCTACACCTTC.

The rearrangement joins TRBV19 to TRBJ2-1; tentatively, D is TRBD2 (5 bases). This CDR3 is 15 amino acids long. V was clipped by 4 bases and J by 2 bases, with 12 bases between them. The germline V gene has CDR1 LNHDA and CDR2 SQIVND (reference sequence). Here the CDR3 reads CASSRSSRTYNEQFF. CDR3 nucleotide sequence: TGTGCCAGTAGTAGATCTAGCAGAACCTACAATGAGCAGTTCTTC.

This sequence joins TRBV7-3 and TRBJ2-7; D might be TRBD1 (5 bases). Germline V gene sequence: CDR1 SGHTA, CDR2 FQGTGA. V lost 5 bases to trimming and J lost 5 bases, with 16 bases between them. The CDR3 runs 14 residues. CDR3 nucleotide sequence: TGTGCCAGCAGCCCCTCTGGGGCCCTCCACGAGCAGTACTTC. Encoded protein: CASSPSGALHEQYF. Based on the CDR3 plus reference TRBV7-3 and TRBJ2-7, the full variable domain is GAGVSQTPSNKVTEKGKYVELRCDPISGHTALYWYRQSLGQGPEFLIYFQGTGAADDSGLPNDRFFAVRPEGSVSTLKIQRTERGDSAVYLCASSPSGALHEQYFGPGTRLTVT.

This sequence joins TRBV28 and TRBJ1-2; maybe TRBD1 (5 bases). Per the germline V gene, CDR1 is MDHEN and CDR2 is SYDVKM. Deletions cut 7 bases from V and 4 bases from J, with 16 bases between. CDR3 size: 14 residues. Here the CDR3 reads CASTTIRGIYGYTF. The CDR3 DNA reads as TGTGCCAGCACCACAATTAGGGGCATCTATGGCTACACCTTC.

In its sample, this clone was seen once. Other DNA sequences within the sample encode an identical CDR3. The chain is built from TRBV6-2 or TRBV6-3 and TRBJ1-2; D is possibly TRBD1 (6 bases). V was trimmed by 2 bases and J by 7 bases, leaving 14 bases between them. The CDR3 covers 14 residues. Germline CDR1 is MNHEY and CDR2 is SVGEGT. The CDR3 sequence: CASSYRGALGGYTF. The CDR3 DNA follows: TGTGCCAGCAGTTACCGGGGGGCCCTCGGTGGCTACACCTTC.